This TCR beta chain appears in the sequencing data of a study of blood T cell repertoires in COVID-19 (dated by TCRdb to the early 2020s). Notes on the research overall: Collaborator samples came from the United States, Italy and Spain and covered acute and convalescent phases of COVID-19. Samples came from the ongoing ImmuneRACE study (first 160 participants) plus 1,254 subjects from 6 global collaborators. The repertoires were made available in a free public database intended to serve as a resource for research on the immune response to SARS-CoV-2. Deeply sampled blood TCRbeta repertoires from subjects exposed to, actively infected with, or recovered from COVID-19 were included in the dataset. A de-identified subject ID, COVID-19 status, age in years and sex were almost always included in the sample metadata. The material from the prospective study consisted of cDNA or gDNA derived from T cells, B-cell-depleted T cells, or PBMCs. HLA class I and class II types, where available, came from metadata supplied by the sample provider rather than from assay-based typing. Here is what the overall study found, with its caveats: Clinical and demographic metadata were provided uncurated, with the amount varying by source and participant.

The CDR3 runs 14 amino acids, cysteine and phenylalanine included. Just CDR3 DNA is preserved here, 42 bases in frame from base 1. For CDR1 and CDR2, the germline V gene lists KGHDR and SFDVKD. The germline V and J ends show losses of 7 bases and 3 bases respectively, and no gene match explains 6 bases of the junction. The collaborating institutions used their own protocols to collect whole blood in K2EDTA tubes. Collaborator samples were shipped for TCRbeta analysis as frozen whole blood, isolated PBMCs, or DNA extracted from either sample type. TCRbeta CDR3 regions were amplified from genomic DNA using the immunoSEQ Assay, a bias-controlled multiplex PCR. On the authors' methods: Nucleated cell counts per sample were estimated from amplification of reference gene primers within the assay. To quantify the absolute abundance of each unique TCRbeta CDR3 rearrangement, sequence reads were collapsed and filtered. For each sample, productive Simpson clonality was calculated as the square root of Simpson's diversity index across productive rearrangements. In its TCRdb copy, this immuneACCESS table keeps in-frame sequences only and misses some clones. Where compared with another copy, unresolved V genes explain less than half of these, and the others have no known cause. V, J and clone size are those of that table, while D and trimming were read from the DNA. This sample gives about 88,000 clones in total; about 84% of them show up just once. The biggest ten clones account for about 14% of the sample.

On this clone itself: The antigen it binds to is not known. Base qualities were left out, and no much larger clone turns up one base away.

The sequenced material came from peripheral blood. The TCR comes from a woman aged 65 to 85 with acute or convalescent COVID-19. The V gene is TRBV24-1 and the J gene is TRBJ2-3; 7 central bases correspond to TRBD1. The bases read TGTGCCACCAGCCGGGACAGAGTGACAGATACGCAGTATTTT. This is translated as CATSRDRVTDTQYF.